The 13 T cell receptor beta chains below come from one sample, sequenced in a study of blood T cell repertoires in COVID-19. Data came from immunoSEQ multiplex PCR; TCRdb stores just in-frame clones and leaves some out. The repertoire has about 310,000 clones, roughly 86% of them found once; the top ten carry over 8.5%. Source material: PBMCs or T cells enriched from blood (not recorded which). The origin of the receptors is a young woman who had recovered from COVID-19.

The chain links TRBV7-9 to TRBJ2-2; 11 positions match TRBD1. V was clipped by 5 bases and J by 3 bases; unmatched bases: 5. The CDR3 spans 16 residues. Germline V lookup: CDR1 SEHNR, CDR2 FQNEAQ (reference sequence). CDR3 DNA sequence: TGTGCCAGCAGCCCCGGGGACAGGGGGGACACCGGGGAGCTGTTTTTT. It is translated as CASSPGDRGDTGELFF.

J is TRBJ1-1 and V is TRBV19, with 11 bases that match TRBD1. The ends lost 7 bases at V and 7 bases at J; junction bases unmatched: 11. The CDR3 length is 15 residues. CDR1 and CDR2 from the germline V gene are LNHDA and SQIVND (reference sequence). The CDR3 sequence: CASNGLGQGAVEAFF. Here the CDR3 DNA reads TGTGCCAGTAACGGATTAGGACAGGGGGCGGTTGAAGCTTTCTTT.

V and J are TRBV4-1 and TRBJ1-1; D perhaps matches TRBD1 (6 bases). The CDR3 sequence is 15 residues long. Germline V gene lookup returns CDR1 MGHRA and CDR2 YSYEKL. V lost 8 bases, J lost 4 bases, and 20 bases lay in between. CDR3 in DNA: TGCGCCAGCGGAACACAGGGATTTAGGGGCACTGAAGCTTTCTTT. This translates into CASGTQGFRGTEAFF.

J is TRBJ1-1 and V is TRBV5-8; D uncertain. The germline V gene has CDR1 SGHTS and CDR2 YDEGEE. V lost 3 bases and J lost 1, with 10 bases in between. This CDR3 has 14 amino acids. As DNA, the CDR3 is TGTGCCAGCAGCTGGACTCAGGAGAACACTGAAGCTTTCTTT. Protein sequence: CASSWTQENTEAFF. Looking up the rest from reference TRBV5-8 and TRBJ1-1 gives the full variable domain: EAGVTQSPTHLIKTRGQQATLRCSPISGHTSVYWYQQALGLGLQFLLWYDEGEERNRGNFPPRFSGRQFPNYSSELNVNALELEDSALYLCASSWTQENTEAFFGQGTRLTVV.

This clone came up once. The chain recombines TRBV28 with TRBJ1-3; 11 bases line up with TRBD1. The germline CDR1 and CDR2 sequences are MDHEN and SYDVKM. This CDR3 comprises 16 residues. Unmatched junction bases numbered 4, after V lost 6 bases and J lost 0 bases. This chain's CDR3 is CASSSGTGGSGNTIYF. CDR3 DNA sequence: TGTGCCAGCAGCTCCGGGACAGGGGGCTCTGGAAACACCATATATTTT. Using reference TRBV28 and TRBJ1-3 for the parts outside the CDR3, the full variable domain is DVKVTQSSRYLVKRTGEKVFLECVQDMDHENMFWYRQDPGLGLRLIYFSYDVKMKEKGDIPEGYSVSREKKERFSLILESASTNQTSMYLCASSSGTGGSGNTIYFGEGSWLTVV.

The rearrangement uses TRBV28 and TRBJ2-7; 8 bases line up with TRBD1. The CDR3 totals 15 residues. Per germline, CDR1 MDHEN and CDR2 SYDVKM. The trim removed 3 bases at V and 2 bases at J, leaving 6 bases unmatched. CDR3 DNA sequence: TGTGCCAGCAGTTTGGACCGGGACAGGACCTACGAGCAGTACTTC. It is translated as CASSLDRDRTYEQYF.

The V call is TRBV6-5, the J call TRBJ2-2, with D unresolved. Germline-derived CDR1 and CDR2 are MNHEY and SVGAGI. V was clipped by 5 bases and J by 0 bases, with 7 bases between them. The CDR3 has 14 amino acids. The DNA for the CDR3 is TGTGCCAGCAGTCGACTGACGAACACCGGGGAGCTGTTTTTT. Protein: CASSRLTNTGELFF.

The chain uses TRBV3-1 (or the pseudogene TRBV3-2) and TRBJ2-7; 9 positions agree with TRBD2. Germline V gene lookup returns CDR1 LGHDT and CDR2 YNNKEL (reference sequence). The CDR3 has 15 amino acids. Trimming at V came to 0 bases and at J to 5 bases, leaving 5 bases not matched to a gene. The CDR3 loop reads CASSQDWLAGNEQYF. The CDR3 DNA is TGTGCCAGCAGCCAAGATTGGCTAGCGGGAAACGAGCAGTACTTC.

This sequence joins TRBV30 and TRBJ2-4, with D possibly being TRBD1 (5 bases). The CDR3 covers 14 residues. Germline loops: CDR1 GTSNPN, CDR2 SVGIG (reference sequence). With 6 bases removed from V and 5 bases from J, the gap between germline ends came to 17 bases. CDR3 amino acids: CACLPGLGENIQYF. In DNA form, the CDR3 reads TGTGCCTGCCTTCCAGGGCTTGGGGAAAACATTCAGTACTTC.

This clone was observed a few times. J is TRBJ2-2 and V is TRBV11-2, with 8 bases lining up with TRBD2. The CDR3 has 15 amino acids. V shed 3 bases, J shed 4 bases, and the junction held 4 bases outside the gene matches. Germline V lookup: CDR1 SGHAT, CDR2 FQNNGV. CDR3 bases: TGTGCCAGCAGCTTCGGGGCGGGGGGCACCGGGGAGCTGTTTTTT. Translating gives CASSFGAGGTGELFF. The full variable domain, completed using reference TRBV11-2 and TRBJ2-2, is EAGVAQSPRYKIIEKRQSVAFWCNPISGHATLYWYQQILGQGPKLLIQFQNNGVVDDSQLPKDRFSAERLKGVDSTLKIQPAKLEDSAVYLCASSFGAGGTGELFFGEGSRLTVL.

The rearrangement uses TRBV6-5 and TRBJ2-3; 11 positions match TRBD2. CDR1 and CDR2 (germline): MNHEY, SVGAGI. The CDR3 length is 15 residues. V was clipped by 6 bases and J by 1 base; unmatched bases: 3. CDR3 nucleotide sequence: TGTGCCAGCAGACCGGGACTAGCGGGCACAGATACGCAGTATTTT. Translating gives CASRPGLAGTDTQYF.

This clone was recorded only once. J is TRBJ1-5 and V is TRBV7-9; maybe TRBD1 (5 bases). V lost 0 bases, J lost 6 bases, and 15 bases lay in between. Looked up from germline, CDR1 is SEHNR and CDR2 is FQNEAQ (reference sequence). CDR3 length: 16 residues. CDR3 nucleotides: TGTGCCAGCAGCTTAGCGAGGCCAGGGAAAACTCAGCCCCAGCATTTT. As protein: CASSLARPGKTQPQHF.

The chain employs TRBV28 and TRBJ2-7; D is possibly TRBD2 (6 bases). Germline assignment: CDR1 MDHEN and CDR2 SYDVKM. With 8 bases removed from V and 3 bases from J, the gap between germline ends came to 20 bases. The CDR3 runs 15 residues. CDR3 loop: CASCGARGTFYEQYF. The CDR3 nucleotides read TGTGCCAGCTGCGGGGCTAGAGGCACATTCTACGAGCAGTACTTC.